A single sample gave rise to the 32 T cell receptor beta chains below, sequenced in a study of cytotoxic CD8 clonotypes in ibrutinib-treated CLL. Produced via immunoSEQ multiplex PCR; TCRdb's table is partial and in-frame only. The sample lists about 140,000 clones, 70% to 80% occurring once. The source was PBMCs, collected after 12 months of ibrutinib treatment. These receptors were obtained from a human donor with chronic lymphocytic leukemia.

The chain uses TRBV4-1 and TRBJ1-2; D is unclear. The CDR3 runs to 15 residues. CDR1 MGHRA and CDR2 YSYEKL come from the germline V gene. Trimming took 4 bases from V and 5 from J, leaving 17 bases between them. The CDR3 loop reads CASSPRNEYTYGYTF. Here the CDR3 DNA reads TGCGCCAGCAGCCCCCGAAATGAATATACTTATGGCTACACCTTC.

The chain has TRBV7-9 and TRBJ2-5; D possibly corresponds to TRBD1 (6 bases). The V gene lost 3 bases and the J gene lost 2 bases, with 7 bases spanning the gap. In germline, CDR1 is SEHNR, CDR2 FQNEAQ (reference sequence). The CDR3 is 13 residues long. DNA of the CDR3: TGTGCCAGCAGCTTCGGACAGCAAGAGACCCAGTACTTC. Translated: CASSFGQQETQYF.

This chain joins TRBV7-9 and TRBJ2-7, with 7 bases matching TRBD2. Germline CDR1 is SEHNR and CDR2 is FQNEAQ (reference sequence). CDR3 length equals 14 residues. V dropped 5 bases and J dropped 0; count of bases not matched to a gene: 4. The DNA of the CDR3 is TGTGCCAGCAGCCCCCCGGGGGGCTCCTACGAGCAGTACTTC. It yields the protein CASSPPGGSYEQYF.

The chain links TRBV6-1 to TRBJ2-7, with TRBD1 identical over 10 bases. Trimming took 5 bases from V and 3 from J; bases not matched to a gene: 4. The CDR3 extends over 14 amino acids. Germline lookup yields CDR1 MNHNS and CDR2 SASEGT. The CDR3 loop is CASSNRDRGYEQYF. CDR3 coding DNA: TGTGCCAGCAGTAACCGGGACAGGGGCTACGAGCAGTACTTC.

The chain combines TRBV5-6 with TRBJ2-5; a weak D match, TRBD1 (6 bases). The CDR3 is made up of 14 amino acids. The germline V and J ends were trimmed by 1 base and 4 bases, with 11 bases remaining between them. CDR1 is SGHDT, CDR2 YYEEEE, per germline. CDR3 loop: CASSLLQGGETQYF. The CDR3 bases are TGTGCCAGCAGCTTGTTACAGGGCGGAGAGACCCAGTACTTC.

The chain has TRBV28 and TRBJ2-5; 9 positions agree with TRBD1. Germline values: CDR1 MDHEN, CDR2 SYDVKM. This CDR3 has 14 residues. The J segment lost 9 bases and the V segment lost 6 bases, leaving 11 bases of the junction unmatched. The CDR3 DNA reads TGTGCCAGCAGAAAGGGACAGGGTTTGTGGGCCCAGTACTTC. The encoded protein is CASRKGQGLWAQYF.

The V gene is TRBV6-1, the J gene TRBJ2-3; TRBD2 matches at 13 bases. Germline assignment: CDR1 MNHNS and CDR2 SASEGT. J gave up 1 base and V 7 bases, and 2 bases lay outside the gene matches. This CDR3 has 15 amino acids. CDR3 nucleotide sequence: TGTGCCAGCAATGGACTAGCGGGAGGCACAGATACGCAGTATTTT. This codes for CASNGLAGGTDTQYF.

The genes are TRBV10-2 and TRBJ2-1, with 8 bases aligning to TRBD1. CDR1 is WSHSY, CDR2 SAAADI, per germline. This CDR3 is 14 amino acids long. V trimming: 9 bases; J trimming: 6 bases; junction bases outside the gene matches: 10. The CDR3 reads CASRGQGRPNEQFF. Written as DNA, the CDR3 is TGCGCCAGTAGAGGACAGGGTAGACCCAATGAGCAGTTCTTC.

The chain joins TRBV20-1 to TRBJ2-7; unclear D gene. The CDR3 extends over 11 amino acids. CDR1 is DFQATT, CDR2 SNEGSKA, per germline (reference sequence). The V end was cut by 8 bases, the J end by 4 bases, with 12 bases between. The CDR3 sequence is CSPSPRYEQYF. CDR3 in DNA: TGCAGTCCATCACCCCGATACGAGCAGTACTTC.

This chain uses TRBV18 with TRBJ1-1, with 9 nucleotides matching TRBD1. V trimming: 4 bases; J trimming: 1 base; junction bases outside the gene matches: 4. The CDR3 is 15 amino acids. The germline V gene encodes CDR1 KGHSH and CDR2 LQKENI. CDR3: CASSQAQGANTEAFF. DNA of the CDR3: TGTGCCAGCTCACAAGCACAGGGGGCGAACACTGAAGCTTTCTTT.

This clone was seen a single time. The CDR3: CATSTSGSNEQFF. The DNA of the CDR3 is TGTGCCACCAGCACTAGCGGGAGCAATGAGCAGTTCTTC. The rearrangement joins TRBV15 to TRBJ2-1; 10 bases match TRBD2. V lost 4 bases to trimming and J lost 6 bases; unmatched junction nucleotides: 0. Per the germline V gene, CDR1 is LNHNV and CDR2 is YYDKDF (reference sequence). This CDR3 has 13 residues.

This chain joins TRBV7-2 and TRBJ2-7, with TRBD2 identical over 9 bases. V dropped 3 bases and J dropped 4; count of bases not matched to a gene: 7. The CDR3 covers 15 residues. The V gene's germline CDR1 is SGHTA and CDR2 FQGNSA. CDR3 bases: TGTGCCAGCAGCTTGGTAGCGGGAGCGGAGTACGAGCAGTACTTC. Residues: CASSLVAGAEYEQYF.

CDR3 loop: CASTRFLFEGRDYNEQFF. CDR3 in DNA: TGTGCCAGCACCCGTTTCCTGTTCGAGGGCAGGGACTACAATGAGCAGTTCTTC. The V gene is TRBV27, the J gene TRBJ2-1; either TRBD1 or TRBD2 may fit D (5 bases each). Germline V lookup: CDR1 MNHEY, CDR2 SMNVEV (reference sequence). V dropped 7 bases and J dropped 3 bases, with 25 bases sitting between them. The CDR3 runs 18 residues.

To note about this clone: The same CDR3 also results from other DNA sequences found in this sample. The gene calls are TRBV29-1 and TRBJ1-2, with a tentative D call TRBD1 (6 bases). Germline V gene data show CDR1 as SQVTM and CDR2 as ANQGSEA. The CDR3 sequence is 11 residues long. V lost 4 bases and J 6 bases, leaving 9 bases between the germline ends. The CDR3 DNA sequence: TGCAGCGTTGGAGGGGGGAATGGCTACACCTTC. It yields the protein CSVGGGNGYTF.

CDR3 DNA: TGTGCCAGCAGGCCATCGTTCAGAACCACCGGGGAGCTGTTTTTT. Its translation: CASRPSFRTTGELFF. The V call is TRBV7-9, the J call TRBJ2-2; unclear D gene. The V end lost 6 bases, the J end lost 4 bases, and 15 bases lay between the germline ends. CDR1 SEHNR and CDR2 FQNEAQ come from the germline V gene (reference sequence). The CDR3 spans 15 residues.

This clone was detected only once. The rearrangement joins TRBV19 to TRBJ1-5; maybe TRBD1 (5 bases). Germline V CDR1 and CDR2: LNHDA, SQIVND (reference sequence). The CDR3 is 16 amino acids. V was cut by 5 bases and J by 1 base, with 15 bases left in between. The CDR3 spells CASSSSGTPSNQPQHF. The CDR3 DNA sequence: TGTGCCAGTAGTTCTAGCGGGACTCCGAGCAATCAGCCCCAGCATTTT.

The chain has TRBV11-3 and TRBJ2-7, with TRBD2 identical over 12 bases. After removal of 1 base from V and 7 bases from J, the junction contained 5 bases not matched to a gene. CDR1 and CDR2 (germline): SGHNT, YENEEA. This CDR3 region has 15 residues. The CDR3 here is CASSLGLAGVGEQYF. The DNA for the CDR3 is TGTGCCAGCAGCTTAGGACTAGCGGGAGTGGGAGAGCAGTACTTC.

Ten or more counts support this clone. V gene TRBV14 combines with J gene TRBJ1-1; unclear D gene. The CDR3 is 14 amino acids. Germline V gene sequence: CDR1 SGHDN, CDR2 FVKESK. Trimming removed 4 bases at V and 1 base at J, with 10 bases between. For the CDR3, the DNA is TGTGCCAGCAGCCTAGTACACGAGAACACTGAAGCTTTCTTT. Translated: CASSLVHENTEAFF.

The rearrangement uses TRBV19 and TRBJ2-7, with D perhaps TRBD1 (6 bases). Germline V gives CDR1 LNHDA, CDR2 SQIVND (reference sequence). The CDR3 has 17 residues. The ends were cut back, 4 bases at V and 0 bases at J, with 19 bases in the middle. Written as DNA, the CDR3 is TGTGCCAGTAGTACTAAACCGGGACAAGGGAGCTCCTACGAGCAGTACTTC. This gives the protein CASSTKPGQGSSYEQYF. Filled out from reference TRBV19 and TRBJ2-7, the complete variable domain reads DGGITQSPKYLFRKEGQNVTLSCEQNLNHDAMYWYRQDPGQGLRLIYYSQIVNDFQKGDIAEGYSVSREKKESFPLTVTSAQKNPTAFYLCASSTKPGQGSSYEQYFGPGTRLTVT.

This rearrangement joins TRBV30 to TRBJ2-6; D is perhaps TRBD2 (5 bases). The V end lost 4 bases, the J end lost 0 bases, and 10 bases lay between the germline ends. This CDR3 contains 15 residues. Germline assignment: CDR1 GTSNPN and CDR2 SVGIG (reference sequence). This chain's CDR3 is CAWNDYHSGANVLTF. As DNA, the CDR3 is TGTGCCTGGAATGACTACCACTCTGGGGCCAACGTCCTGACTTTC.

The J gene is TRBJ1-1, the V gene TRBV6-6; D call uncertain. Germline V gene data show CDR1 as MNHNY and CDR2 as SVGAGI (reference sequence). CDR3 length: 16 residues. V lost 5 bases to trimming and J lost 0 bases, with 16 bases between them. The CDR3 reads CASSTLGSRMNTEAFF. In DNA form, the CDR3 reads TGTGCCAGCAGTACCTTGGGGTCCCGAATGAACACTGAAGCTTTCTTT.

The chain couples TRBV6-1 to TRBJ2-5; possible D gene TRBD1, 6 bases. The germline gives CDR1 MNHNS, CDR2 SASEGT. The CDR3 runs to 12 residues. The V end lost 7 bases, the J end lost 4 bases, and 10 bases lay between the germline ends. The CDR3 DNA is TGTGCCAGCAACAGGGTGTTAGAGACCCAGTACTTC. This gives the protein CASNRVLETQYF.

This clone was seen only a few times. V gene TRBV7-6 combines with J gene TRBJ2-1; the match to TRBD2 covers 9 bases. Germline V CDR1 and CDR2: SGHVS, FNYEAQ. V gave up 4 bases and J gave up 7 bases; unmatched junction bases: 17. The CDR3 runs 18 residues. This chain's CDR3 is CASSSGPMTFAGGNEQFF. The CDR3 nucleotides read TGTGCCAGCAGCTCGGGACCGATGACTTTTGCGGGAGGGAATGAGCAGTTCTTC. The variable domain in full, completed from reference TRBV7-6 and TRBJ2-1, reads GAGVSQSPRYKVTKRGQDVALRCDPISGHVSLYWYRQALGQGPEFLTYFNYEAQQDKSGLPNDRFSAERPEGSISTLTIQRTEQRDSAMYRCASSSGPMTFAGGNEQFFGPGTRLTVL.

The rearrangement links TRBV10-3 to TRBJ2-7; D is perhaps TRBD1 or TRBD2 (5 bases each). With 2 bases removed from V and 2 bases from J, the gap between germline ends came to 13 bases. In germline, CDR1 is ENHRY, CDR2 SYGVKD. CDR3 size: 15 residues. The CDR3 spells CAISEAREITYEQYF. The DNA of the CDR3 is TGTGCCATCAGTGAGGCCAGGGAGATCACCTACGAGCAGTACTTC.

This clone was found a few times. This chain links TRBV18 with TRBJ1-1; D unclear. Trimming shortened V by 0 bases and J by 3 bases, and 14 bases separated the two germline ends. This CDR3 contains 16 residues. CDR1 KGHSH and CDR2 LQKENI come from the germline V gene. CDR3 in amino acids: CASSPPQSSMHTEAFF. CDR3 coding DNA: TGTGCCAGCTCACCACCACAGAGTTCTATGCACACTGAAGCTTTCTTT.

CDR3 loop: CATKTGSYNEQFF. The CDR3 DNA follows: TGTGCCACCAAGACAGGCTCCTACAATGAGCAGTTCTTC. The chain employs TRBV19 and TRBJ2-1, with a weak D call TRBD1 (6 bases). Trimming took off 10 bases at V and 0 bases at J, with 10 bases between the two ends. CDR1 LNHDA and CDR2 SQIVND come from the germline V gene (reference sequence). This CDR3 is built from 13 residues.

The V call is TRBV10-1, the J call TRBJ1-2, with D perhaps matching TRBD1 (6 bases). V shed 5 bases and J shed 5 bases, with 24 bases lying between them. This CDR3 has 17 amino acids. The V gene's germline CDR1 is WNHNN and CDR2 SYGVQD (reference sequence). This CDR3 reads CASSRGRQAGGHYGYTF. Here the CDR3 DNA reads TGCGCCAGCAGTCGTGGTCGACAGGCTGGAGGCCATTATGGCTACACCTTC.

This clone has just one count. The J gene is TRBJ2-7, the V gene TRBV7-9; 7 bases map to TRBD1. With V trimmed by 5 bases and J by 0 bases, 13 bases remained unmatched. This CDR3 has 17 residues. CDR1 is SEHNR, CDR2 FQNEAQ, per germline (reference sequence). The CDR3 loop reads CASSGRDSLYSSYEQYF. CDR3 sequence (DNA): TGTGCCAGCAGCGGCCGGGACAGTCTCTACTCCTCCTACGAGCAGTACTTC.

This clone was counted a few times. The V and J genes are TRBV7-9 and TRBJ1-1; D not resolved. Trimming shortened V by 3 bases and J by 10 bases, and 18 bases separated the two germline ends. Per germline, CDR1 SEHNR and CDR2 FQNEAQ (reference sequence). The CDR3 runs to 14 residues. The CDR3 coding sequence is TGTGCCAGCAGCTTCTACGACCGGGCCGTCGGAGCTTTCTTT. Residues: CASSFYDRAVGAFF.

The rearrangement uses TRBV19 and TRBJ2-7; 10 nucleotides line up with TRBD1. The length of the CDR3 is 18 residues. Germline V gene sequence: CDR1 LNHDA, CDR2 SQIVND (reference sequence). The trim removed 10 bases at V and 3 bases at J, leaving 21 bases unmatched. In DNA form, the CDR3 reads TGTGCCACTCAACTCGATCATGCCGGGACAGGGGTTAGCTACGAGCAGTACTTC. This sequence encodes CATQLDHAGTGVSYEQYF.

J is TRBJ2-1 and V is TRBV10-3; 8 bases are a match to TRBD1. The V segment lost 4 bases and the J segment 6 bases; nucleotides outside the gene matches: 2. The CDR3 is made up of 13 amino acids. Germline CDR1 reads ENHRY; CDR2 reads SYGVKD. The CDR3 protein is CAISGGQANEQFF. CDR3 nucleotide sequence: TGTGCCATCAGTGGGGGACAGGCCAATGAGCAGTTCTTC.

The V gene is TRBV5-1, the J gene TRBJ2-2; D possibly corresponds to TRBD2 (6 bases). Germline loops: CDR1 SGHRS, CDR2 YFSETQ. V was cut by 4 bases and J by 7 bases, with 11 bases left in between. The CDR3 is 13 amino acids. CDR3 sequence (DNA): TGCGCCAGCAGCCCGTACGGGGGCGGGGAGCTGTTTTTT. Translated: CASSPYGGGELFF.